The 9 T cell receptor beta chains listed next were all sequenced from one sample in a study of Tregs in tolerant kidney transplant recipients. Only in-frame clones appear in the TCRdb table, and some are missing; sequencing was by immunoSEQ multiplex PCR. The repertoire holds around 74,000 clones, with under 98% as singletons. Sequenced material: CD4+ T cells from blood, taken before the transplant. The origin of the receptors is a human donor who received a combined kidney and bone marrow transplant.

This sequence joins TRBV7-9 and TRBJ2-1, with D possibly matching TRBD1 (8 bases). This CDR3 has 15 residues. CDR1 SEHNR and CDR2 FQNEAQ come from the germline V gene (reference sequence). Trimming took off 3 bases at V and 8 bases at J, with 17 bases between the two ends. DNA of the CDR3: TGTGCCAGCAGCTTCAAACAGGGGGGGATCGATGAGCAGTTCTTC. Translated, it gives CASSFKQGGIDEQFF.

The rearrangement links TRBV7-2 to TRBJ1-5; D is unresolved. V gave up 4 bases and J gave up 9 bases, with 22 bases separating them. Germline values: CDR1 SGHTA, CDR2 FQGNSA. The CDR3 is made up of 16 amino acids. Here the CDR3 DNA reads TGTGCCAGCAGCTCCCCTCTCAAACCTTTTCGGGTGCCCCAGCATTTT. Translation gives CASSSPLKPFRVPQHF.

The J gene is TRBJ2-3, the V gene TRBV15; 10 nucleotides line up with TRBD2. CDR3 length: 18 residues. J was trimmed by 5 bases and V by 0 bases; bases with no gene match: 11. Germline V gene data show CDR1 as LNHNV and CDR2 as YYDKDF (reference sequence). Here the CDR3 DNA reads TGTGCCACCAGCAGAGATCTCCGGACTAGCGGCATAAGAGATACGCAGTATTTT. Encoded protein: CATSRDLRTSGIRDTQYF. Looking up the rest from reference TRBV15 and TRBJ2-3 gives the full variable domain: DAMVIQNPRYQVTQFGKPVTLSCSQTLNHNVMYWYQQKSSQAPKLLFHYYDKDFNNEADTPDNFQSRRPNTSFCFLDIRSPGLGDTAMYLCATSRDLRTSGIRDTQYFGPGTRLTVL.

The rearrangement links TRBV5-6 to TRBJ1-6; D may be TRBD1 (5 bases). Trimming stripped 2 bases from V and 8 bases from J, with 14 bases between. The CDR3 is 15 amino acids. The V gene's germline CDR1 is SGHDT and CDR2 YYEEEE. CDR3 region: CASSFPKGADSPLHF. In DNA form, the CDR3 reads TGTGCCAGCAGCTTCCCAAAAGGGGCAGATTCACCCCTCCACTTT.

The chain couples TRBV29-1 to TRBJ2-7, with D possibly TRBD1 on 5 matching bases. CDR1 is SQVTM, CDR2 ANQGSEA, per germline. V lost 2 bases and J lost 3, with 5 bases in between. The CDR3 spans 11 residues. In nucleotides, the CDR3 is TGCAGCGTTGAAAGGGGCTACGAGCAGTACTTC. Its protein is CSVERGYEQYF.

CDR3 loop: CASSRGWGGAEETQYF. The CDR3 coding sequence is TGCGCCAGCAGCCGGGGGTGGGGGGGAGCTGAGGAGACCCAGTACTTC. J is TRBJ2-5 and V is TRBV4-1; 7 nucleotides agree with TRBD2. This CDR3 has 16 amino acids. The V and J ends lost 4 bases and 5 bases, in that order; junction bases with no gene match: 13. From germline, CDR1 is MGHRA and CDR2 YSYEKL.

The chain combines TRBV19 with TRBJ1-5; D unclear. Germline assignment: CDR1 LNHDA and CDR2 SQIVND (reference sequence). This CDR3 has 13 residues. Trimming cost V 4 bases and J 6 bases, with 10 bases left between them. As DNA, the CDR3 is TGTGCCAGTAGTAGCGCGGCAACTCAGCCCCAGCATTTT. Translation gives CASSSAATQPQHF.

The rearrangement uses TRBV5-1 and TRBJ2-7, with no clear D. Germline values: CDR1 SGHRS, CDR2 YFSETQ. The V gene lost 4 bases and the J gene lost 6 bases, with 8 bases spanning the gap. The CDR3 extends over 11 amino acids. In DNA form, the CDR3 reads TGCGCCAGCAGCGGGCACGGCGAGCAGTACTTC. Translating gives CASSGHGEQYF. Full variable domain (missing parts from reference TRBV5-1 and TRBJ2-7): KAGVTQTPRYLIKTRGQQVTLSCSPISGHRSVSWYQQTPGQGLQFLFEYFSETQRNKGNFPGRFSGRQFSNSRSEMNVSTLELGDSALYLCASSGHGEQYFGPGTRLTVT.

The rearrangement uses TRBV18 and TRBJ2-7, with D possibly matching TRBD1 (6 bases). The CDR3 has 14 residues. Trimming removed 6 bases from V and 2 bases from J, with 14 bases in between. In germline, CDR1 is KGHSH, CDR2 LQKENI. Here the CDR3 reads CASSHQGLPYEQYF. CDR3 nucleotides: TGTGCCAGCTCGCACCAGGGGCTACCCTACGAGCAGTACTTC.